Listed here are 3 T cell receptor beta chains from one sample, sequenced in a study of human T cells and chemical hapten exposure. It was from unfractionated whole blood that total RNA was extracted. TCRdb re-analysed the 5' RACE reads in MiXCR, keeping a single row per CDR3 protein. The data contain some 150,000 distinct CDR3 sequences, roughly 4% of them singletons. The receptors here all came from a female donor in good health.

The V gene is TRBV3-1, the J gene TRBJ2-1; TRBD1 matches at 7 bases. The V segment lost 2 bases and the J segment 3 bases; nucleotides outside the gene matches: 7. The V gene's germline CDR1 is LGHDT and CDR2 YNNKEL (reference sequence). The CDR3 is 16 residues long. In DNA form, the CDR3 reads TGTGCCAGCAGCCAAAACAGGGGAAGGGGCTACAATGAGCAGTTCTTC. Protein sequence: CASSQNRGRGYNEQFF.

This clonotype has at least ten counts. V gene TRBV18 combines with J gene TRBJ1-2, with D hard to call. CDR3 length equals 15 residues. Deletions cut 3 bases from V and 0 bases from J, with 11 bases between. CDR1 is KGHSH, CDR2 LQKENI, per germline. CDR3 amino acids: CASSPTILANYGYTF. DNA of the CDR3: TGTGCCAGCTCACCGACTATATTAGCTAACTATGGCTACACCTTC.

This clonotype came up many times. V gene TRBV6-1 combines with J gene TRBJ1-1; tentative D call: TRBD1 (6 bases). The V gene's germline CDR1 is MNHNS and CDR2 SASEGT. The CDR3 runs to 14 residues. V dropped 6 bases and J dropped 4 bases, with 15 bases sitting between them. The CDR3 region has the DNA TGTGCCAGCAGGGGGGCAGGGACGGGCACTGAAGCTTTCTTT. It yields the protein CASRGAGTGTEAFF.